Here is one T cell receptor beta chain with its context. Its specificity is unknown. This sample stems from a study of blood T cell dynamics during melanoma immunotherapy. This CDR3 is built from 11 residues. The V end lost 6 bases, the J end lost 4 bases, and 4 bases lay between the germline ends. Germline V CDR1 and CDR2: MDHEN, SYDVKM. Stated time point: pre-treatment baseline. Response was assessed by RECIST 1.1 at 12 weeks, except a couple of rapid progressors. Study-wide results and limits: PBMC repertoires of eventual disease-control patients split at W3 into clonality or diversity gains.

DNA loading was fixed at roughly 360 ng for all bulk PBMC samples. Assay: immunoSEQ multiplex PCR; the TCRdb copy retains only in-frame clones and omits some. The data show some 25,000 clones, with around 88% seen just once and 4.6% held by the top ten. The specimen was blood, collected from a patient treated with checkpoint blockade. This rearrangement joins TRBV28 to TRBJ2-1; no firm D call. The TCR was taken from a human donor with melanoma. This CDR3 is CASSRYNEQFF. In DNA, the CDR3 is TGTGCCAGCAGCCGATACAATGAGCAGTTCTTC.